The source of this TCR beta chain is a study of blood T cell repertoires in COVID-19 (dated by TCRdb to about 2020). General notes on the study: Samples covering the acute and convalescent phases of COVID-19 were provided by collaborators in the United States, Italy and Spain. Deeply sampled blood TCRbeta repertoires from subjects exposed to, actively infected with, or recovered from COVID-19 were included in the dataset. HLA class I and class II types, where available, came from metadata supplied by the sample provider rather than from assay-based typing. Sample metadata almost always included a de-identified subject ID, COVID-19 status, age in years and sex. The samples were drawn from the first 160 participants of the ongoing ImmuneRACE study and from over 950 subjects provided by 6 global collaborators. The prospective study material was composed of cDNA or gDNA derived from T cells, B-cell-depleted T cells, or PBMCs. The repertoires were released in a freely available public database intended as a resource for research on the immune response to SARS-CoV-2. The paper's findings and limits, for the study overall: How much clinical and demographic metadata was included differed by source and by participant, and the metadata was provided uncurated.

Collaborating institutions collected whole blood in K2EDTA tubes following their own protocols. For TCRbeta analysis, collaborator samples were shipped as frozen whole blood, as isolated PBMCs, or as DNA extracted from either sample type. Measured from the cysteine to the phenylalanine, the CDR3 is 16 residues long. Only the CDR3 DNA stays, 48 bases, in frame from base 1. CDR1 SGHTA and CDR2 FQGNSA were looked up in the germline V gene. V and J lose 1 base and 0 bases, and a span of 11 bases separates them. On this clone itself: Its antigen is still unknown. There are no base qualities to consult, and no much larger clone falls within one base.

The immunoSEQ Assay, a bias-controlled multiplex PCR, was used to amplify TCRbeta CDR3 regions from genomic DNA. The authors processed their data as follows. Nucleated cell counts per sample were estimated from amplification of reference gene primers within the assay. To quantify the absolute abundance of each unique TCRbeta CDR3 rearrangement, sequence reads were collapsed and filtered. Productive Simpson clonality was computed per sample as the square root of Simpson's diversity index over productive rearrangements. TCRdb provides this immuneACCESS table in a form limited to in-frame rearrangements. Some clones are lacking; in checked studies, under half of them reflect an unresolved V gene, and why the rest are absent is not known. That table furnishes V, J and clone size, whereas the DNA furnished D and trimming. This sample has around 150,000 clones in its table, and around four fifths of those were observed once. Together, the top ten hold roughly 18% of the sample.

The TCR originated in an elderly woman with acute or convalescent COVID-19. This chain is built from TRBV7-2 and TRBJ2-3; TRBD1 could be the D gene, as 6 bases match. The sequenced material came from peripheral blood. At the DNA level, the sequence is TGTGCCAGCAGCTTAGTCCCGAGGGGGAGCACAGATACGCAGTATTTT. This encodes CASSLVPRGSTDTQYF.